This TCR beta chain was recorded in a study of T cell changes during pregnancy in multiple sclerosis. This CDR3 is 14 amino acids long. V was trimmed by 6 bases and J by 3 bases, leaving 13 bases between them. Germline CDR1 LNHDA, CDR2 SQIVND (reference sequence). TCRdb's table, derived via immunoSEQ multiplex PCR, lists solely in-frame clones and lacks some. The sample lists 45,000 to 55,000 clones; 80% to 95% were seen once. The specimen was peripheral blood, collected after pregnancy. The receptor's source is a female donor with multiple sclerosis, enrolled in a pregnancy study. The chain couples TRBV19 to TRBJ2-3, with D unclear. The CDR3 loop reads CASSRTGWTDTQYF. The CDR3 coding sequence is TGTGCCAGTAGCCGCACCGGTTGGACAGATACGCAGTATTTT. The variable domain in full, completed from reference TRBV19 and TRBJ2-3, reads DGGITQSPKYLFRKEGQNVTLSCEQNLNHDAMYWYRQDPGQGLRLIYYSQIVNDFQKGDIAEGYSVSREKKESFPLTVTSAQKNPTAFYLCASSRTGWTDTQYFGPGTRLTVL.